Listed below are T cell receptor beta chains from one sample, sequenced in a study of cytomegalovirus exposure and HLA in healthy donors. Profiling relied on immunoSEQ multiplex PCR, and the TCRdb table lists in-frame clones only, not all of them. Here the sample spans around 140,000 clones, roughly 80% being singletons. The specimen sequenced was PBMCs. The receptors shown here come from a man in his forties or fifties in good health and CMV-seronegative. Both conserved end residues are part of each CDR3. The D gene is left open where the match is weak. Size tells how often a clone was seen (once, few, many) or the class of an expanded clone, and some rows leave it out.

TRBJ2-1 | TRBD1 | TRBV6-5 | . | CASSSSGGTYNEQFF | TGTGCCAGCAGCTCCTCAGGGGGCACCTACAATGAGCAGTTCTTC
TRBJ2-6 | . | TRBV10-3 | . | CAISDRSGANVLTF | TGTGCCATCAGTGACAGGTCTGGGGCCAACGTCCTGACTTTC
TRBJ1-5 | TRBD1 | TRBV5-5 | . | CASSSQGAQPQHF | TGTGCCAGCAGCTCGCAGGGGGCCCAGCCCCAGCATTTT
TRBJ2-7 | TRBD2 | TRBV7-3 | . | CASSSPGLAGEQYF | TGTGCCAGCAGCTCTCCGGGACTAGCCGGCGAGCAGTACTTC
TRBJ2-1 | TRBD2 | TRBV6-1 | . | CASRPLAGVGNEQFF | TGTGCCAGCAGACCCCTAGCGGGAGTAGGCAATGAGCAGTTCTTC
TRBJ2-1 | . | TRBV7-8 | . | CASSFRDPLNEQFF | TGTGCCAGCAGCTTCCGGGATCCCTTGAATGAGCAGTTCTTC
TRBJ2-3 | TRBD2 | TRBV6-5 | . | CASSYGLVGTDTQYF | TGTGCCAGCAGTTACGGACTAGTCGGCACAGATACGCAGTATTTT
TRBJ1-6 | TRBD1 | TRBV7-2 | . | CASSLVGQGAKSPLHF | TGTGCCAGCAGCTTAGTGGGACAGGGGGCGAAATCACCCCTCCACTTT
TRBJ2-1 | TRBD2 | TRBV18 | few | CASSPAGLASYNEQFF | TGTGCCAGCTCACCTGCGGGACTAGCCAGTTACAATGAGCAGTTCTTC
TRBJ1-3 | TRBD1 | TRBV28 | . | CASSDLTGSENTIYF | TGTGCCAGCAGTGACCTGACAGGGTCTGAGAACACCATATATTTT
TRBJ2-5 | TRBD1 | TRBV10-3 | . | CAISESDREETQYF | TGTGCCATCAGTGAGTCGGACAGGGAAGAGACCCAGTACTTC
TRBJ1-5 | . | TRBV19 | . | CASSIGRAPQPQHF | TGTGCCAGTAGTATCGGGCGGGCCCCCCAGCCCCAGCATTTT
TRBJ1-5 | TRBD1 | TRBV7-2 | . | CASTTGVQPQHF | TGTGCCAGCACTACAGGGGTTCAGCCCCAGCATTTT
TRBJ1-1 | . | TRBV19 | . | CASSMIQGRGTEAFF | TGTGCCAGTAGTATGATACAGGGCCGGGGAACTGAAGCTTTCTTT
TRBJ1-1 | . | TRBV30 | . | CAWAGVRNTEAFF | TGTGCCTGGGCAGGGGTGAGGAACACTGAAGCTTTCTTT
TRBJ2-5 | . | TRBV2 | . | CASSEDETVVVTQYF | TGTGCCAGCAGTGAAGATGAGACTGTTGTAGTGACCCAGTACTTC
TRBJ2-2 | . | TRBV6-4 | . | CASSKDSLNTGELFF | TGTGCCAGCAGCAAGGACAGTTTGAACACCGGGGAGCTGTTTTTT
TRBJ2-3 | TRBD2 | TRBV28 | . | CASGVAGVNTDTQYF | TGTGCCAGCGGAGTAGCGGGAGTAAATACAGATACGCAGTATTTT
TRBJ1-4 | . | TRBV2 | few | CATRGSIRANEKLFF | TGTGCCACCCGAGGGAGCATCCGGGCTAATGAAAAACTGTTTTTT
TRBJ2-5 | . | TRBV29-1 | . | CSTGGHLGEETQYF | TGCAGCACTGGGGGACACCTGGGAGAAGAGACCCAGTACTTC
TRBJ1-3 | . | TRBV7-2 | . | CASSPGMGLGNTIYF | TGTGCCAGCAGCCCAGGGATGGGGCTCGGAAACACCATATATTTT
TRBJ2-1 | . | TRBV19 | . | CASSIGGPQEQFF | TGTGCCAGTAGTATAGGGGGCCCACAAGAGCAGTTCTTC
TRBJ1-4 | TRBD1 | TRBV10-3 | few | CAISEQGARNEKLFF | TGTGCCATCAGTGAACAGGGGGCACGTAATGAAAAACTGTTTTTT
TRBJ2-2 | TRBD1 | TRBV7-6 | . | CASRQGDTGELFF | TGTGCCAGCAGACAGGGGGATACCGGGGAGCTGTTTTTT
TRBJ2-1 | TRBD2 | TRBV9 | . | CASSGLLGGWYNEQFF | TGTGCCAGCAGCGGCCTGTTGGGAGGGTGGTACAATGAGCAGTTCTTC